Listed here are 28 T cell receptor beta chains from one sample, sequenced in a study of blood T cells in healthy people across ages. A second PCR, run for roughly 7 to 12 cycles, used a sample-barcoded 5' primer plus a J-beta primer mix. TCRdb re-analysed the 5' RACE reads in MiXCR, keeping a single row per CDR3 protein. The sample includes approximately 1,700,000 distinct CDR3 sequences, about two fifths of them seen just once. Source material: blood. These receptors were taken from a human donor in good health.

This clonotype is a singleton in its sample. This chain uses TRBV15 with TRBJ2-1; D remains unclear. The CDR3 consists of 11 residues. V lost 5 bases, J lost 5 bases, and 4 bases lay in between. The germline V gene encodes CDR1 LNHNV and CDR2 YYDKDF (reference sequence). The CDR3 DNA reads TGTGCCACCAGCGGCGACAATGAGCAGTTCTTC. It encodes CATSGDNEQFF.

This sequence joins TRBV20-1 and TRBJ2-1, with TRBD1 as a possible D gene (6 bases). The CDR3 contains 15 residues. The V end was cut by 0 bases, the J end by 0 bases, with 9 bases between. The germline V gene has CDR1 DFQATT and CDR2 SNEGSKA (reference sequence). In DNA form, the CDR3 reads TGCAGTGCTAGAGATGGGGGCTTCTCCTACAATGAGCAGTTCTTC. Translation: CSARDGGFSYNEQFF.

In this sample, this clonotype turned up a few times. V and J are TRBV20-1 and TRBJ1-1; a weak D match, TRBD1 (6 bases). Trimming left V 3 bases short and J 1 base short, with 12 bases between. This CDR3 region has 14 residues. Per germline, CDR1 DFQATT and CDR2 SNEGSKA (reference sequence). CDR3 DNA sequence: TGCAGTGCTAGCCACGCAGGGGCGAACACTGAAGCTTTCTTT. It specifies CSASHAGANTEAFF.

The chain employs TRBV12-3 or TRBV12-4 and TRBJ1-4; a weak D match, TRBD1 (5 bases). This CDR3 region has 17 residues. The V and J ends lost 4 bases and 0 bases respectively, with 15 bases between them. The CDR3 reads CASSYHDSYATNEKLFF. As DNA, the CDR3 is TGTGCCAGCAGTTACCATGACAGCTATGCAACTAATGAAAAACTGTTTTTT.

This clonotype has at least ten counts. V usage is TRBV5-5 and J usage is TRBJ1-2; the D is unclear. V lost 0 bases and J lost 2, with 8 bases in between. This CDR3 region has 14 residues. Germline V gives CDR1 SGHKS, CDR2 YYEKEE (reference sequence). The CDR3 protein is CASSLGSLNYGYTF. CDR3 DNA sequence: TGTGCCAGCAGCTTGGGCAGCCTAAACTATGGCTACACCTTC.

J is TRBJ1-2 and V is TRBV7-2; D not certain. This CDR3 is 15 amino acids long. CDR1 is SGHTA and CDR2 is FQGNSA in the germline V gene. Trimming shortened V by 3 bases and J by 6 bases, and 17 bases separated the two germline ends. CDR3 sequence: CASSFHGIGDNGYTF. CDR3 DNA sequence: TGTGCCAGCAGCTTTCACGGTATTGGGGATAATGGCTACACCTTC.

The V and J genes are TRBV20-1 and TRBJ2-3, with D perhaps being TRBD1 or TRBD2 (5 bases each). Germline lookup yields CDR1 DFQATT and CDR2 SNEGSKA (reference sequence). Trimming cost V 3 bases and J 6 bases, with 19 bases left between them. The CDR3 has 15 amino acids. The CDR3 nucleotides are TGCAGTGCTAGTGATCGGGACGGATGGATCGATACGCAGTATTTT. Translation: CSASDRDGWIDTQYF.

The V and J genes are TRBV6-6 and TRBJ1-2; 9 bases map to TRBD1. Germline values: CDR1 MNHNY, CDR2 SVGAGI (reference sequence). Germline trimming cut 6 bases from V and 8 bases from J; bases unmatched to any gene: 7. The CDR3 length is 13 residues. CDR3 amino acids: CASRDLGQGGYTF. The CDR3 nucleotides are TGTGCCAGCAGAGACCTGGGACAGGGCGGCTACACCTTC.

The chain employs TRBV6-5 and TRBJ1-2; no definite D call. CDR1 and CDR2 from the germline V gene are MNHEY and SVGAGI. Trimming took 5 bases from V and 8 from J, leaving 15 bases between them. CDR3 size: 13 residues. CDR3 nucleotides: TGTGCCAGCAGTCCTTTCATGTCTCAGGGCTACACCTTC. It specifies CASSPFMSQGYTF.

V usage is TRBV12-3 or TRBV12-4 and J usage is TRBJ2-1; 10 nucleotides agree with TRBD1. The CDR3 has 15 amino acids. The trim removed 3 bases at V and 9 bases at J, leaving 8 bases unmatched. This CDR3 is CASSLGTGDYSEQFF. In nucleotides, the CDR3 is TGTGCCAGCAGTTTGGGGACAGGGGATTATAGTGAGCAGTTCTTC.

The V and J genes are TRBV20-1 and TRBJ1-2; D might be TRBD1 (5 bases). The length of the CDR3 is 13 residues. Germline values: CDR1 DFQATT, CDR2 SNEGSKA (reference sequence). V lost 1 base, J lost 7 bases, and 13 bases lay in between. Here the CDR3 DNA reads TGCAGTGCTAGAGGACGGGGACCTGGTGGCTACACCTTC. It yields the protein CSARGRGPGGYTF.

The rearrangement links TRBV9 to TRBJ2-3; the D gene is possibly TRBD1 (5 bases). V dropped 0 bases and J dropped 5 bases, with 10 bases sitting between them. Germline CDR1 reads SGDLS; CDR2 reads YYNGEE. This CDR3 has 14 amino acids. The CDR3 sequence is CASSVEQVVDTQYF. CDR3 DNA: TGTGCCAGCAGCGTAGAACAGGTGGTAGATACGCAGTATTTT.

This clonotype was observed a handful of times. This chain uses TRBV27 with TRBJ2-7, with D possibly matching TRBD1 (6 bases). V was cut by 7 bases and J by 1 base, with 14 bases left in between. Germline CDR1 and CDR2: MNHEY and SMNVEV (reference sequence). There are 14 residues in the CDR3. In DNA, the CDR3 is TGTGCCAGCACCACGGGGCAGGGGTCCTACGAGCAGTACTTC. Translating it yields CASTTGQGSYEQYF.

This clonotype has just a few counts. The V and J genes are TRBV2 and TRBJ2-7; TRBD1 matches at 10 bases. V lost 7 bases, J lost 2 bases, and 5 bases stayed unmatched. From germline, CDR1 is SNHLY and CDR2 FYNNEI. This CDR3 contains 14 residues. CDR3 residues: CASKVGTGAYEQYF. The CDR3, as DNA: TGTGCCAGCAAGGTGGGGACAGGGGCCTACGAGCAGTACTTC.

The rearrangement links TRBV10-3 to TRBJ2-6; D is ambiguous. Trimming removed 7 bases from V and 1 base from J, with 8 bases in between. The CDR3 runs 14 residues. From germline, CDR1 is ENHRY and CDR2 SYGVKD. The CDR3 nucleotides are TGTGCCATCAAAAGGGAATCTGGGGCCAACGTCCTGACTTTC. It encodes CAIKRESGANVLTF.

The chain recombines TRBV10-3 with TRBJ2-3; 7 bases align to TRBD2. V lost 4 bases, J lost 5 bases, and 6 bases stayed unmatched. CDR3 length: 14 residues. The germline gives CDR1 ENHRY, CDR2 SYGVKD. This CDR3 reads CAISVTGGGDTQYF. CDR3 coding DNA: TGTGCCATCAGTGTTACGGGGGGAGGAGATACGCAGTATTTT.

The gene calls are TRBV7-3 and TRBJ2-6; TRBD2 matches at 7 bases. Germline values: CDR1 SGHTA, CDR2 FQGTGA. V lost 5 bases, J lost 5 bases, and 6 bases stayed unmatched. The CDR3 consists of 15 residues. CDR3 DNA: TGTGCCAGCAGCCCCGGGACTACCTGGGCCAACGTCCTGACTTTC. Its translation: CASSPGTTWANVLTF.

The genes are TRBV10-2 and TRBJ2-6, with D tentatively TRBD1 (5 bases). This CDR3 is built from 16 residues. V lost 8 bases, J lost 0 bases, and 14 bases lay in between. Germline V gene data show CDR1 as WSHSY and CDR2 as SAAADI. CDR3 loop: CASEPQGDSGANVLTF. In nucleotides, the CDR3 is TGCGCCAGCGAACCCCAGGGTGACTCTGGGGCCAACGTCCTGACTTTC.

This clonotype was detected a few times. V gene TRBV25-1 combines with J gene TRBJ2-3, with no clear D. V gave up 3 bases and J gave up 7 bases, with 11 bases separating them. The CDR3 loop spans 13 amino acids. Germline CDR1 and CDR2: MGHDK and SYGVNS. The CDR3 spells CASSELTVNTQYF. CDR3 nucleotide sequence: TGTGCCAGCAGTGAGCTGACCGTTAATACGCAGTATTTT.

DNA of the CDR3: TGTGCCATCAGTGGGACGGCAGGGTTGATGAACACTGAAGCTTTCTTT. It translates to CAISGTAGLMNTEAFF. The gene calls are TRBV10-3 and TRBJ1-1; maybe TRBD1 (5 bases). This CDR3 is built from 16 residues. The ends were cut back, 4 bases at V and 0 bases at J, with 15 bases in the middle. The germline V gene encodes CDR1 ENHRY and CDR2 SYGVKD.

The table lists this clonotype with a few counts. This CDR3 reads CASSQGATTRVETQYF. The CDR3 region has the DNA TGTGCCAGCAGCCAAGGGGCAACTACCCGTGTGGAGACCCAGTACTTC. The chain couples TRBV4-2 to TRBJ2-5; no reliable D call. The V end lost 1 base, the J end lost 5 bases, and 17 bases lay between the germline ends. Per the germline V gene, CDR1 is LGHNA and CDR2 is YNFKEQ. This CDR3 is built from 16 residues.

The chain uses TRBV20-1 and TRBJ1-2; 8 nucleotides line up with TRBD1. The length of the CDR3 is 16 residues. Germline lookup yields CDR1 DFQATT and CDR2 SNEGSKA (reference sequence). The junction had 18 bases not matched to a gene; V was cut back by 5 bases and J by 7 bases. Written as DNA, the CDR3 is TGCAGTGCTTTTTCCCACCCTTCGACAGGGGAGGGTGGCTACACCTTC. This gives the protein CSAFSHPSTGEGGYTF.

This clonotype was seen a handful of times. Mismatch with germline at one junction end may stem from a read error. V usage is TRBV5-1 and J usage is TRBJ1-1, with no clear D. From germline, CDR1 is SGHRS and CDR2 YFSETQ. The CDR3 spans 14 residues. CDR3 region: CASSLASGGTEAFF. CDR3 nucleotides: TGTGCCAGCAGCCTCGCTTCGGGTGGGACTGAAGCTTTCTTT.

V is TRBV6-1 and J is TRBJ2-5, with 9 bases that match TRBD1. CDR1 and CDR2 (germline): MNHNS, SASEGT. Germline trimming cut 7 bases from V and 2 bases from J; bases unmatched to any gene: 8. The CDR3 covers 15 residues. This CDR3 is CASTTGTGNQETQYF. The CDR3 region has the DNA TGTGCCAGCACCACCGGGACAGGGAATCAAGAGACCCAGTACTTC.

The chain links TRBV5-1 to TRBJ2-5; 10 positions match TRBD1. The CDR3 spans 18 residues. Germline values: CDR1 SGHRS, CDR2 YFSETQ. Losses at the gene ends were 4 bases for V and 4 bases for J; bases not matched to a gene: 16. The CDR3 spells CASSVRRDRGIGRETQYF. CDR3 in DNA: TGCGCCAGCAGCGTCCGCCGGGACAGGGGAATAGGCCGAGAGACCCAGTACTTC.

V usage is TRBV5-1 and J usage is TRBJ2-2; D may be TRBD1 or TRBD2 (6 bases each). This CDR3 comprises 15 residues. V was pared by 0 bases and J by 4 bases, with 10 bases between. Per germline, CDR1 SGHRS and CDR2 YFSETQ. CDR3 sequence (DNA): TGCGCCAGCAGCTTGGATCGGGGGCCCACCGGGGAGCTGTTTTTT. This sequence encodes CASSLDRGPTGELFF.

A few counts support this clonotype. The rearrangement links TRBV9 to TRBJ1-6; 7 bases map to TRBD1. The V gene's germline CDR1 is SGDLS and CDR2 YYNGEE. Trimming took 4 bases from V and 8 from J; bases not matched to a gene: 6. CDR3 size: 14 residues. CDR3 protein: CASSLQGDYSPLHF. CDR3 coding DNA: TGTGCCAGCAGCTTGCAGGGGGATTATTCACCCCTCCACTTT. The full variable domain, in which reference TRBV9 and TRBJ1-6 provide the parts outside the CDR3, is DSGVTQTPKHLITATGQRVTLRCSPRSGDLSVYWYQQSLDQGLQFLIQYYNGEERAKGNILERFSAQQFPDLHSELNLSSLELGDSALYFCASSLQGDYSPLHFGNGTRLTVT.

V gene TRBV6-6 combines with J gene TRBJ2-3, with 9 bases identical to TRBD1. The CDR3 extends over 16 amino acids. The V and J ends lost 4 bases and 5 bases, in that order; junction bases with no gene match: 10. Germline assignment: CDR1 MNHNY and CDR2 SVGAGI (reference sequence). The CDR3, as DNA: TGTGCCAGCAGTTCGCCTCCGGGACAGGGAAGAGATACGCAGTATTTT. Translation: CASSSPPGQGRDTQYF.